A single sample is the source of the 22 T cell receptor beta chains below, sequenced in a study of CD8 T cells in Susac syndrome. RNA was extracted with the RNeasy kit, and a quantity of about 0.45 to 1 ug was reverse transcribed using random hexamers. TCRdb reprocessed the immunoSEQ multiplex PCR reads via MiXCR and lists one record per CDR3 protein. The table has hundreds of thousands of distinct CDR3 sequences, 75% to 90% seen once; the top ten hold roughly 0.11%. Source material: CD8+ T cells from PBMCs. The receptors were sampled from a human donor with multiple sclerosis.

The V and J genes are TRBV20-1 and TRBJ1-4, with 8 bases matching TRBD1. The CDR3 is 13 residues long. The germline CDR1 and CDR2 sequences are DFQATT and SNEGSKA (reference sequence). Trimming at V came to 4 bases and at J to 8 bases, leaving 6 bases not matched to a gene. CDR3 DNA sequence: TGCAGTGCTACCAGGGGGCTGGAAGAAAAACTGTTTTTT. Amino acid sequence: CSATRGLEEKLFF.

The chain couples TRBV30 to TRBJ2-3, with D possibly TRBD1 on 6 matching bases. The V end lost 2 bases, the J end lost 6 bases, and 12 bases lay between the germline ends. Germline V gives CDR1 GTSNPN, CDR2 SVGIG (reference sequence). The CDR3 has 13 amino acids. CDR3 in amino acids: CAWSTTGSDTQYF. CDR3 DNA: TGTGCCTGGAGTACAACAGGGTCCGATACGCAGTATTTT.

This chain uses TRBV19 with TRBJ1-1, with D possibly TRBD1 on 6 matching bases. CDR1 is LNHDA and CDR2 is SQIVND in the germline V gene (reference sequence). Deletions cut 2 bases from V and 6 bases from J, with 10 bases between. CDR3 length equals 13 residues. The DNA of the CDR3 is TGTGCCAGTAGTATATCAGGGGTGGCTGAAGCTTTCTTT. It codes for CASSISGVAEAFF.

V and J are TRBV20-1 and TRBJ1-1; D remains unclear. Germline lookup yields CDR1 DFQATT and CDR2 SNEGSKA (reference sequence). The CDR3 has 14 residues. This CDR3 is CSPLLGVPNTEAFF. CDR3 sequence (DNA): TGCAGCCCCTTGCTTGGGGTCCCGAACACTGAAGCTTTCTTT.

V usage is TRBV2 and J usage is TRBJ1-1; no clear D gene. The CDR3 consists of 13 residues. The V end lost 5 bases, the J end lost 3 bases, and 10 bases lay between the germline ends. Germline V gene data show CDR1 as SNHLY and CDR2 as FYNNEI. The CDR3 nucleotides read TGTGCCAGCAGTTTCTGGTCGGACACTGAAGCTTTCTTT. Translating gives CASSFWSDTEAFF.

This clonotype was seen a few times. The V and J genes are TRBV7-2 and TRBJ2-7, with 7 bases lining up with TRBD2. V gave up 6 bases and J gave up 1 base; unmatched junction bases: 12. Germline V gene lookup returns CDR1 SGHTA and CDR2 FQGNSA. CDR3 size: 16 residues. As DNA, the CDR3 is TGTGCCAGCAGTCATAATGCCCCTAGCGGTTCCTACGAGCAGTACTTC. This encodes CASSHNAPSGSYEQYF. Filled out from reference TRBV7-2 and TRBJ2-7, the complete variable domain reads GAGVSQSPSNKVTEKGKDVELRCDPISGHTALYWYRQSLGQGLEFLIYFQGNSAPDKSGLPSDRFSAERTGGSVSTLTIQRTQQEDSAVYLCASSHNAPSGSYEQYFGPGTRLTVT.

This clonotype was picked up a small number of times. The J gene is TRBJ1-1, the V gene TRBV20-1; D is undetermined. The ends were cut back, 3 bases at V and 1 base at J, with 6 bases in the middle. Germline values: CDR1 DFQATT, CDR2 SNEGSKA (reference sequence). The CDR3 is made up of 12 amino acids. The chain's CDR3 is CSASPGNTEAFF. CDR3 bases: TGCAGTGCTAGTCCAGGGAACACTGAAGCTTTCTTT.

The J gene is TRBJ2-3, the V gene TRBV19; a possible D gene is TRBD1 (6 bases). V shed 7 bases and J shed 3 bases, with 11 bases lying between them. The CDR3 is 13 amino acids. CDR1 is LNHDA, CDR2 SQIVND, per germline (reference sequence). The CDR3 reads CASTGVETDTQYF. Written as DNA, the CDR3 is TGTGCCAGTACAGGGGTCGAGACAGATACGCAGTATTTT.

The rearrangement links TRBV18 to TRBJ2-7; 8 nucleotides line up with TRBD1. From germline, CDR1 is KGHSH and CDR2 LQKENI. This CDR3 contains 15 residues. After removal of 6 bases from V and 1 base from J, the junction contained 8 bases not matched to a gene. CDR3 protein: CASSGQDSQSYEQYF. As DNA, the CDR3 is TGTGCCAGCTCGGGACAGGACAGCCAGTCCTACGAGCAGTACTTC.

The chain carries TRBV19 and TRBJ2-1; 8 nucleotides match TRBD2. CDR3 length: 19 residues. V was pared by 0 bases and J by 9 bases, with 19 bases of the junction left unmatched. CDR1 and CDR2 (germline): LNHDA, SQIVND (reference sequence). DNA of the CDR3: TGTGCCAGTAGTATAGATTTTCTAATTTTAACTAGCGGAGCAGGTGAGCAGTTCTTC. Amino acid sequence: CASSIDFLILTSGAGEQFF.

J is TRBJ1-4 and V is TRBV4-1; possible D gene TRBD1, 5 bases. The CDR3 extends over 15 amino acids. Between the trimmed V and J ends, which lost 7 bases and 2 bases, there was a span of 14 bases. Germline V gene sequence: CDR1 MGHRA, CDR2 YSYEKL. CDR3 bases: TGCGCCAGCACCTATTCAGGGTCGACTAATGAAAAACTGTTTTTT. This encodes CASTYSGSTNEKLFF.

The chain recombines TRBV25-1 with TRBJ1-1, with no clear D. Germline CDR1 reads MGHDK; CDR2 reads SYGVNS. Trimming took off 4 bases at V and 0 bases at J, with 6 bases between the two ends. CDR3 length equals 13 residues. The CDR3 bases are TGTGCCAGCAGTGCTTGGATGAACACTGAAGCTTTCTTT. Amino acids: CASSAWMNTEAFF.

V is TRBV30 and J is TRBJ2-1, with 11 bases fitting TRBD1. Germline values: CDR1 GTSNPN, CDR2 SVGIG (reference sequence). The length of the CDR3 is 14 residues. The V gene end was trimmed by 0 bases and the J gene end by 8 bases; junction bases not matched to a gene: 3. Here the CDR3 DNA reads TGTGCCTGGAGTGTAGGACAGGGGGCCTATGAGCAGTTCTTC. Protein: CAWSVGQGAYEQFF.

DNA of the CDR3: TGTGCCAGTAGTGGGACAGGGGGAAGTGGAAACACCATATATTTT. Its protein is CASSGTGGSGNTIYF. The rearrangement links TRBV19 to TRBJ1-3; 11 bases map to TRBD1. V lost 5 bases and J lost 3; bases outside the gene matches: 3. The CDR3 covers 15 residues. CDR1 and CDR2 (germline): LNHDA, SQIVND (reference sequence).

This chain links TRBV6-5 with TRBJ1-2; D gene unclear. The CDR3 contains 14 residues. V was shortened by 4 bases and J by 4 bases, with 13 bases between the two germline ends. Germline CDR1 reads MNHEY; CDR2 reads SVGAGI. The CDR3 here is CASSFFVGTYGYTF. In DNA, the CDR3 is TGTGCCAGCAGTTTTTTTGTCGGAACCTATGGCTACACCTTC.

CDR3 DNA: TGTGCCAGCAGTTTGTCGACAGAGAACACCGGGGAGCTGTTTTTT. Translated: CASSLSTENTGELFF. The chain combines TRBV27 with TRBJ2-2, with D maybe TRBD1 (5 bases). CDR3 length equals 15 residues. Trimming took 3 bases from V and 1 from J, leaving 9 bases between them. The germline CDR1 and CDR2 sequences are MNHEY and SMNVEV (reference sequence).

The sample holds one count of this clonotype. V usage is TRBV10-3 and J usage is TRBJ2-7; D is undetermined. CDR1 and CDR2 from the germline V gene are ENHRY and SYGVKD. Trimming shortened V by 0 bases and J by 5 bases, and 5 bases separated the two germline ends. This CDR3 spans 12 amino acids. CDR3 sequence (DNA): TGTGCCATCAGTGAGTCGAACGACGAGCAGTACTTC. Encoded protein: CAISESNDEQYF.

The genes are TRBV27 and TRBJ2-7; no firm D call. V was trimmed by 2 bases and J by 2 bases, leaving 10 bases between them. The germline V gene encodes CDR1 MNHEY and CDR2 SMNVEV (reference sequence). The length of the CDR3 is 14 residues. The chain's CDR3 is CASSLDLATYEQYF. The CDR3 DNA reads TGTGCCAGCAGTTTAGATCTGGCTACCTACGAGCAGTACTTC.

This clonotype was detected only once. J is TRBJ2-2 and V is TRBV12-3 or TRBV12-4; D may be TRBD2 (5 bases). Trimming cost V 2 bases and J 4 bases, with 5 bases left between them. The CDR3 sequence is 13 residues long. CDR3 sequence reads: CASSLLATGELFF. CDR3 coding DNA: TGTGCCAGCAGTTTACTAGCCACCGGGGAGCTGTTTTTT.

The V gene is TRBV7-9, the J gene TRBJ1-1; D is undetermined. The CDR3 runs to 11 residues. CDR1 SEHNR and CDR2 FQNEAQ come from the germline V gene (reference sequence). V lost 5 bases and J lost 7, with 8 bases in between. For the CDR3, the DNA is TGTGCCAGCAGCAAGAATCTTGAAGCTTTCTTT. Its translation is CASSKNLEAFF.

CDR3 bases: TGTGCCATCAGTGAAGGGAGCGCGAAGGCGGCCGATACGCAGTATTTT. It translates to CAISEGSAKAADTQYF. The chain couples TRBV10-3 to TRBJ2-3, with D tentatively TRBD2 (5 bases). This CDR3 is 16 amino acids long. Per germline, CDR1 ENHRY and CDR2 SYGVKD. Deletions cut 3 bases from V and 6 bases from J, with 19 bases between.

The V gene is TRBV18, the J gene TRBJ2-5; TRBD1 might be the D (5 bases). Germline V gene data show CDR1 as KGHSH and CDR2 as LQKENI. Trimming took off 3 bases at V and 5 bases at J, with 10 bases between the two ends. The CDR3 length is 13 residues. The CDR3 DNA sequence: TGTGCCAGCTCACCTCAGGGTTCCGAGACCCAGTACTTC. This gives the protein CASSPQGSETQYF.